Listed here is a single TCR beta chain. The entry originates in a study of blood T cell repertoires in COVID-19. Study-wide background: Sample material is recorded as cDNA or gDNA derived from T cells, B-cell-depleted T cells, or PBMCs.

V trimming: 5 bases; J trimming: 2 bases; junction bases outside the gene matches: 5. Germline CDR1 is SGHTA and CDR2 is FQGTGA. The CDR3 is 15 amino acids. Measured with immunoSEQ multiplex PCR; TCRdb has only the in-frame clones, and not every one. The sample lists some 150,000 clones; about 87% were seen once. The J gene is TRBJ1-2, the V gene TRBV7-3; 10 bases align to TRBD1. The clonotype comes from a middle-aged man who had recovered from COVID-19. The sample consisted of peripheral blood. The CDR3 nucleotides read TGTGCCAGCAGCGTGACAGGGGGCGCGAACTATGGCTACACCTTC. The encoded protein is CASSVTGGANYGYTF.